This T cell receptor beta chain was retrieved from a study of CD8 T cells in Susac syndrome. CDR3 length: 13 amino acids. The V gene end was trimmed by 1 base and the J gene end by 7 bases; junction bases not matched to a gene: 6. Germline CDR1 is DFQATT and CDR2 is SNEGSKA (reference sequence). When the RNA was reverse transcribed, random hexamers were used with an input of roughly 0.5 to 1 ug. Each CDR3 protein is one row after TCRdb ran MiXCR on the immunoSEQ multiplex PCR reads. The table has some 300,000 distinct CDR3 sequences, around 91% seen once; the top ten hold 0.18%. Material for sequencing was CD8+ T cells from PBMCs. The chain links TRBV20-1 to TRBJ1-2; 7 bases line up with TRBD1. The clonotype comes from a human donor with multiple sclerosis. CDR3 coding DNA: TGCAGTGCTAGAGCCAGGGGGGAAAGTGGCTACACCTTC. It is translated as CSARARGESGYTF.